Included here is one T cell receptor beta chain sequence, with context. Which antigen it targets is not known. Nothing much larger sits one base from this clone, and base qualities are not available. The cohort was made up of approximately 670 healthy bone marrow donors. Cohort members were all nominally healthy when sampled, although unrecorded immune exposures were likely present. The donor tested CMV seropositive and was one of the 289 seropositive cohort members. A peripheral blood sample was collected from each donor, and TCR beta sequencing was performed on peripheral blood mononuclear cells. The Qiagen DNeasy Blood Extraction Kit was used to extract genomic DNA from the blood cell samples. Library prep was done by the immunoSEQ multiplex PCR assay. A mixture of 60 forward primers for TCR Vbeta segments and 13 reverse primers for TCR Jbeta segments was used in the multiplex PCR. The CDR3 region of rearranged TCR beta genes was amplified from genomic DNA with a multiplex PCR assay. Amplified TCR beta libraries were sequenced as 87-base-pair reads on the Illumina HiSeq System. On the study's bioinformatics: In a later analysis, some 80 million unique TCR beta chains were counted across the roughly 700 repertoires, and roughly 9.9 million of these chains were shared by at least two donors. Raw reads were error-corrected and collapsed into unique sequences with a nearest-neighbor algorithm that merged closely related sequences to remove PCR and sequencing errors. V, D and J gene segments were assigned by aligning CDR3 sequences to IMGT reference sequences. For a sequence to be retained, a match of at least six nucleotides was required to both a V gene segment and a J gene segment. Rearrangements were classified as productive when the CDR3 lacked stop codons and remained in frame with V and J, and all other rearrangements were classified as non-productive. Following IMGT convention, CDR3 was defined as the stretch from the second conserved V-encoded cysteine up to the conserved J-encoded phenylalanine. The earlier analysis of about 590 of the donors excluded sequences that lacked an unambiguous match to a single V gene segment. In an earlier analysis of 587 of the donors, V segments were called functional above 56.7% productive rearrangements and were called segregating when the between-donor standard deviation exceeded 5%. A statistical classification framework was developed to diagnose cytomegalovirus status using the catalog of TCR beta chain sequences. A later analysis assigned V and J genes by comparing TCR nucleotide sequences with IMGT/GENE-DB human TR gene sequences. Using the TCRdist pipeline, a later analysis assigned CDR3 sequences along with most-parsimonious VDJ recombination scenarios. A later analysis defined each TCR beta chain by its CDR3 amino acid sequence plus V-gene family, and excluded reads lacking a unique V-gene family. A later analysis removed 450 to 600 highly shared, low-generation-probability nucleotide sequences to deal with suspected cross-contamination and a sequencing artifact. A later analysis calculated a clonal expansion index for each public chain from normalized within-repertoire ranks of inferred template counts. In a later analysis, generation probabilities were computed with a VDJ recombination model fitted to out-of-frame rearrangements, and the resulting probabilities were checked against IGoR. In a later analysis, hypergeometric tests were used to score TCR-TCR, TCR-HLA and TCR-CMV co-occurrence, with a repertoire-size bias correction applied to TCR pairs. A later analysis estimated false discovery rates by permuting HLA or CMV assignments 20 times. In a later analysis, co-occurring TCRs were grouped with DBSCAN, and TCRdist sequence similarity was added when clustering was performed within HLA-allele-positive subsets. Co-occurrence clustering excluded repertoires with fewer than 30,000 or more than 120,000 public chains, plus five with anomalous nucleotide sharing. Entries here come from immuneACCESS through TCRdb and include only in-frame sequences with V and J called. Some clones fail to appear in such tables; in the studies checked, an unresolved V gene covers under half of the shortfall, and the cause of the remainder is unknown. The D gene and trimming were derived from the DNA, and the V and J assignments and clone size from that table. The sample has about 160,000 clones on record, roughly 65% of them singletons. Roughly 4% of the sample is held by the ten biggest clonotypes.

The sample is drawn from a study of cytomegalovirus exposure and HLA in healthy donors listed by TCRdb under 2017. In the study overall: According to an earlier analysis of 587 of the donors, roughly 180 million T cells yielded roughly 110 million unique TCR beta sequences and around 300 Gb of sequence data. Roughly 300 gigabases of sequencing data and 70 million to 100 million unique TCR sequences made up an early release that covered approximately 700 HLA-typed donors. Among the approximately 420 genotyped donors, approximately 82% belonged to the genetic ancestry cluster associated with self-reported Caucasian donors. The study was designed to test whether signatures of past pathogen exposure could be identified by cataloging public T cell receptors. The T cell repertoires of 666 subjects were profiled by immunosequencing and related to cytomegalovirus serostatus. Besides the first cohort of roughly 660 subjects, a separate validation cohort made up of 120 different subjects was used. High-throughput TCR immunosequencing, statistical association of individual TCRs with disease status, and machine learning were combined to predict cytomegalovirus infection status. To study patterns of TCR occurrence, a later analysis re-analyzed previously published TCR beta repertoires from around 660 donors and added high-resolution HLA genotyping. In the later analysis, no new phenotypic data were used to find candidate immune exposures; instead, reliance was placed on TCR beta sequences and their occurrence across donors. An earlier analysis of 587 of the donors applied high-throughput TCR beta sequencing to assess whether each TCR beta V gene segment acted as functional or pseudogenic. Donor age, sex, ethnicity and CMV serostatus were compiled alongside the repertoire data. A later genetic analysis took genome-wide SNP genotypes for about three fifths of the roughly 670 donors and used that subset as a discovery cohort. All discovery cohort repertoires had been generated using a single sequencing platform. HLA typing covered class I and class II loci at four-digit resolution. The number of typed donors differed by locus: about 620-630 for A, B, C, DRB1 and DQB1; 500 to 550 for DQA1; 606 for DPA1; and around 490 for DPB1. Roughly five DR-DQ haplotypes were handled as single units for association and clustering because linkage in the cohort was strong. On average, approximately 250,000 unique TCR beta nucleotide sequences were sequenced per donor among several hundred genotyped donors of the cohort, with roughly 20% of those sequences being non-productive. Broader findings and caveats from the paper: This cohort had only TCR beta chains sequenced, and the lack of alpha or paired-chain data limited which features could be detected. Compared with the approximately 600-donor mean, donors in an Asian-associated ancestry cluster had fewer N-insertions in productive TCRs, according to a later genetic analysis. Linkage disequilibrium might explain the correlated functional status among segregating V segments, but an unknown experimental factor could not be excluded. A cluster of highly shared sequence variants was judged likely to be a technical artifact of the sequencing pipeline. The presence/absence analyses assumed that sequencing depth was roughly uniform across donors, and that assumption may not be true. The study listed 150 to 200 TCR beta chains as associated with cytomegalovirus. The authors suggested that the approach could potentially be extended to other disease states and immunological phenotypes. Cytomegalovirus status was reported to be diagnosed by the classifier with high specificity and sensitivity in both the original and validation cohorts. Most TCR sequences were seen in very few donors, while some public TCRs were found in many individuals. An earlier analysis of approximately 500 of the donors showed that most TCR beta V segments appeared in productive rearrangements either about 87% or about 30% of the time, which broadly matched IMGT annotations. A further reported finding was that TCR beta sequences accurately predicted the HLA-A and HLA-B alleles for most subjects in the first cohort. According to a later analysis, most CMV-associated TCR beta chains appeared to be HLA-restricted, and the HLA associations seemed to be driven largely by CMV exposure. Strong co-occurrence of HLA alleles, especially DR and DQ, made assigning TCR associations to individual alleles difficult. Because counts were too low, 15 to 20 rarely observed V segments, including chromosome 9 orphons, were excluded from the earlier analysis of around 590 of the donors. A later analysis found that HLA-associated TCR beta chains were more clonally expanded and had lower generation probabilities than equally common non-associated chains. Immune exposure information for the cohort was limited to CMV serostatus. Several of the top co-occurrence clusters appeared to be linked to parvovirus B19, influenza, CMV and Epstein-Barr virus, according to a later analysis. In a later analysis, the rate of TCR association differed among HLA loci, with DRB1 alleles having the most associated TCRs and HLA-C alleles having the fewest. Because HLA typing was missing for some donors at each locus, association tests included only the typed subset. Some IMGT-functional V segments, including TRBV6-2 and TRBV6-3, could not be told apart with the 87-base-pair reads, so those segments were excluded. An association between a missense DCLRE1C variant and V-gene and J-gene trimming of TCR beta chains was found in a later genetic analysis and replicated in an independent cohort. In a later analysis, some 18,000 TCR beta sequences were associated with specific HLA alleles at a false discovery rate of 0.05. In vitro tests confirmed that a few of the cytomegalovirus-associated TCR beta chains recognize cytomegalovirus antigens.

The CDR1 and CDR2 encoded by the germline V gene (reference sequence) are DFQATT and SNEGSKA. Including cysteine and phenylalanine, the CDR3 has 11 amino acids. Here the CDR3 DNA is all that survives: 33 bases in frame from base 1. V lost 5 bases and J lost 12 bases; the stretch between them is 14 bases long. Specimen: PBMCs. The source of this sequence is a young woman in good health and CMV-seropositive. Here the chain combines TRBV20-1 and TRBJ2-1, and the D gene may be TRBD2, 5 bases matching. The nucleotides read TGCAGTGCTGCGCCGCTCCGGGGGCAGTTCTTC. It encodes CSAAPLRGQFF.